This is a list of T cell receptor beta chains from one sample in a study of T cells in Graves' hyperthyroidism and ophthalmopathy. MiXCR, applied by TCRdb to the multiplex PCR reads, yields one record per CDR3 protein. In the table there are a few hundred thousand distinct CDR3 sequences, 25% of which are singletons. Sequenced: blood. These receptors all stem from a man aged 50 to 59 with Graves' hyperthyroidism. The CDR3 runs from the conserved cysteine through the conserved F or W.

V gene: TRBV7-9; CDR3 protein: CASSFSGRESTDTQYF
V gene: TRBV20-1; CDR3 protein: CSAYDREEQYF
V gene: TRBV7-3; CDR3 protein: CASSPMGTARGDTQYF
V gene: TRBV3-1; CDR3 protein: CASSQVYGGMETQYF
V gene: TRBV7-3; CDR3 protein: CASSPRVGGELFF
V gene: TRBV30; CDR3 protein: CAWNKGGNEQYF
V gene: TRBV5-1; CDR3 protein: CASSLEQGARGYTF
V gene: TRBV3-1; CDR3 protein: CASSQVAKAETQYF
V gene: TRBV30; CDR3 protein: CARGLSGTRLYGYTF
V gene: TRBV28; CDR3 protein: CASTIGRGGQETQYF
V gene: TRBV6-5; CDR3 protein: CASSYSFGTNQPQHF
V gene: TRBV18; CDR3 protein: CASSPYRENTGELFF
V gene: TRBV12-3/TRBV12-4; CDR3 protein: CASSLRLAGGETQYF
V gene: TRBV5-1; CDR3 protein: CASSPTGYNAEAFF
V gene: TRBV27; CDR3 protein: CASTGTGTLGPQHF
V gene: TRBV7-9; CDR3 protein: CASSLPGSKNIQYF
V gene: TRBV2; CDR3 protein: CASSEGAGGHIQYF
V gene: TRBV9; CDR3 protein: CASSVVTDLSTDTQYF
V gene: TRBV5-4; CDR3 protein: CASSSGGTGKNTEAFF
V gene: TRBV6-5; CDR3 protein: CASSYSRIYNEQFF
V gene: TRBV20-1; CDR3 protein: CSARHRQGNLGELFF
V gene: TRBV20-1; CDR3 protein: CSARQGGNYNEQFF
V gene: TRBV12-3/TRBV12-4; CDR3 protein: CASSLPGDTDQPQHF
V gene: TRBV6-1; CDR3 protein: CASRRTSGNSYNEQFF
V gene: TRBV4-1; CDR3 protein: CASSLTEGNQETQYF
V gene: TRBV7-9; CDR3 protein: CASSILGAGEETQYF
V gene: TRBV7-9; CDR3 protein: CASSLEAGEQYF
V gene: TRBV5-1; CDR3 protein: CASSDRETSYEQYF
V gene: TRBV20-1; CDR3 protein: CSASGGLLGRPPGEQYF
V gene: TRBV29-1; CDR3 protein: CSVSGRNEQFF
V gene: TRBV12-3/TRBV12-4; CDR3 protein: CASTVGGSQETQYF
V gene: TRBV6-1; CDR3 protein: CASGREMYF
V gene: TRBV7-9; CDR3 protein: CASSFWDGVFQYF
V gene: TRBV12-3/TRBV12-4; CDR3 protein: CASRETGENYGYTF
V gene: TRBV24-1; CDR3 protein: CATSDTGAPYEQYF
V gene: TRBV29-1; CDR3 protein: CSVENSYNEQFF
V gene: TRBV11-2; CDR3 protein: CASSSRDRGLYEQYF